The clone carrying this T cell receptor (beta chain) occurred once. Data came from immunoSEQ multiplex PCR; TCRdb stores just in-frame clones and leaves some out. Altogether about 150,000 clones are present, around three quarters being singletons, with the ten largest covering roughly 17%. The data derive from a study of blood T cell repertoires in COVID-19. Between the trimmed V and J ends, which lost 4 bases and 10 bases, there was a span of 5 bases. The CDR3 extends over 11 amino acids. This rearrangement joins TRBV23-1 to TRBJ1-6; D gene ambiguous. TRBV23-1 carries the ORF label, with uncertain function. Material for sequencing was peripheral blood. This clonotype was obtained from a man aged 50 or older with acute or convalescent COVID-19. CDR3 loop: CASSLSSPLHF. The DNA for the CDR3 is TGCGCCAGCAGTCTAAGCTCACCCCTCCACTTT.